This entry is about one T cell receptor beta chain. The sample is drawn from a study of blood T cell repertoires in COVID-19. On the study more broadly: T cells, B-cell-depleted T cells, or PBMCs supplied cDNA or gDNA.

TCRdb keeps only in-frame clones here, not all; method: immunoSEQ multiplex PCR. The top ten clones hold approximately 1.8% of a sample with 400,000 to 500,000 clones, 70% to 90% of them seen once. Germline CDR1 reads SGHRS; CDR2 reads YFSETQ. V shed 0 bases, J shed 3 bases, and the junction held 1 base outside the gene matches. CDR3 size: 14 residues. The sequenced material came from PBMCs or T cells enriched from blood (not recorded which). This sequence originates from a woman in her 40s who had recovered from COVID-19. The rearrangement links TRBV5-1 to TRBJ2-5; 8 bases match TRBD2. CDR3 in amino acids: CASSLAGGKETQYF. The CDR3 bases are TGCGCCAGCAGCTTGGCGGGAGGGAAAGAGACCCAGTACTTC.